The 10 T cell receptor beta chains in this list originate from one sample, sequenced in a study of human T cells and chemical hapten exposure. TCRdb used MiXCR to reprocess the RACE reads, holding one entry per CDR3 protein. The sample includes about 190,000 distinct CDR3 sequences, around 25% of them seen just once. Time point meaning: patch test 3, about 24 weeks after DPC sensitization. Treatment: therapeutic diphenylcyclopropenone sensitization with weekly scalp DPC. Specimen: whole blood, collected in connection with sensitization to the hapten diphenylcyclopropenone (DPC). The receptors were sampled from a woman aged 40 to 49 with alopecia areata. Some clones in this sample may be carry-over from other donors' samples.

The chain has TRBV9 and TRBJ2-7; a weak D match, TRBD2 (5 bases). Germline V CDR1 and CDR2: SGDLS, YYNGEE. Deletions cut 7 bases from V and 3 bases from J, with 11 bases between. The CDR3 contains 12 residues. CDR3 protein: CASGRESYEQYF. In DNA form, the CDR3 reads TGTGCCAGCGGACGGGAAAGCTACGAGCAGTACTTC. The full variable domain, rest sourced from reference TRBV9 and TRBJ2-7, is DSGVTQTPKHLITATGQRVTLRCSPRSGDLSVYWYQQSLDQGLQFLIQYYNGEERAKGNILERFSAQQFPDLHSELNLSSLELGDSALYFCASGRESYEQYFGPGTRLTVT.

The CDR3 DNA sequence: TGTGCCAGCTCCGCATTCCCAAGCGGGAAAAAGGAGACCCAGTACTTC. Amino acid sequence: CASSAFPSGKKETQYF. The chain recombines TRBV18 with TRBJ2-5, with TRBD2 identical over 7 bases. From germline, CDR1 is KGHSH and CDR2 LQKENI. V shed 6 bases, J shed 5 bases, and the junction held 15 bases outside the gene matches. The CDR3 sequence is 16 residues long.

This chain joins TRBV11-2 and TRBJ2-1; 11 nucleotides line up with TRBD2. The trim removed 4 bases at V and 1 base at J, leaving 9 bases unmatched. The length of the CDR3 is 18 residues. Germline V CDR1 and CDR2: SGHAT, FQNNGV. CDR3 coding DNA: TGTGCCAGCAGCTGGGGACTAGCGGCCTTCCCTTCCTACAATGAGCAGTTCTTC. This sequence encodes CASSWGLAAFPSYNEQFF.

The rearrangement joins TRBV7-9 to TRBJ2-1; D is tentatively TRBD1 or TRBD2 (7 bases each). V was shortened by 5 bases and J by 7 bases, with 21 bases between the two germline ends. CDR1 SEHNR and CDR2 FQNEAQ come from the germline V gene (reference sequence). This CDR3 spans 16 amino acids. The CDR3: CASSPRGGPSTNEQFF. Written as DNA, the CDR3 is TGTGCCAGCAGCCCCAGGGGGGGACCGTCTACAAATGAGCAGTTCTTC.

This clonotype was recorded at least ten times. The chain couples TRBV4-3 to TRBJ1-4; no clear D gene. The CDR3 totals 18 residues. Trimming shortened V by 1 base and J by 0 bases, and 15 bases separated the two germline ends. Germline V CDR1 and CDR2: LGHNA, YSLEER. The CDR3: CASSQGRALRPTNEKLFF. The CDR3 DNA sequence: TGCGCCAGCAGCCAAGGAAGGGCCCTCCGCCCAACTAATGAAAAACTGTTTTTT.

This clonotype was seen just once. The CDR3 spells CASTNSWLQYF. The CDR3 DNA follows: TGTGCCAGCACCAACAGTTGGTTGCAGTACTTC. The gene calls are TRBV12-3 or TRBV12-4 and TRBJ2-7; D gene uncertain. The CDR3 is 11 residues long. V was shortened by 7 bases and J by 9 bases, with 13 bases between the two germline ends.

This chain links TRBV7-2 with TRBJ2-7, with D perhaps given as TRBD1 or TRBD2 (5 bases each). CDR3 size: 12 residues. Germline lookup yields CDR1 SGHTA and CDR2 FQGNSA. The V gene lost 5 bases and the J gene lost 9 bases, with 14 bases spanning the gap. The CDR3 nucleotides are TGTGCCAGCAGCGTCGACAGAGGGTGGCAGTACTTC. Amino acid sequence: CASSVDRGWQYF.

At least ten counts were recorded for this clonotype. The V call is TRBV29-1, the J call TRBJ2-3; possibly TRBD2 for D (5 bases). V gave up 3 bases and J gave up 1 base, with 5 bases separating them. Looked up from germline, CDR1 is SQVTM and CDR2 is ANQGSEA. The CDR3 totals 12 residues. DNA for the CDR3: TGCAGCGTTGAGGAGGGCACAGATACGCAGTATTTT. It is translated as CSVEEGTDTQYF.

The chain uses TRBV5-1 and TRBJ2-5, with a tentative D call TRBD2 (7 bases). CDR3 length equals 14 residues. The germline V gene encodes CDR1 SGHRS and CDR2 YFSETQ. Trimming removed 4 bases at V and 6 bases at J, with 16 bases between. The CDR3 coding sequence is TGCGCCAGCAGCCCCCGCGGGGGCCTCCAGACCCAGTACTTC. Encoded protein: CASSPRGGLQTQYF.

In this sample, this clonotype turned up once. The rearrangement joins TRBV6-5 to TRBJ1-1, with D maybe TRBD1 (6 bases). The V end was cut by 6 bases, the J end by 1 base, with 12 bases between. CDR1 MNHEY and CDR2 SVGAGI come from the germline V gene. There are 14 residues in the CDR3. The CDR3 nucleotides read TGTGCCAGCAGCAGTACAGGGAGGAACACTGAAGCTTTCTTT. Its translation is CASSSTGRNTEAFF.